The TCR beta chain described here comes from a study of OX40 agonist ivuxolimab in advanced cancers. Notes on the study in general: Some of the nonresponding patients also showed low levels of normalized T-cell clonal expansion. Expanded peripheral T cells had an undetermined antigen specificity.

Of note for this clone: What it binds is not known.

Here immunoSEQ multiplex PCR was the method, and the copy in TCRdb shows in-frame clones only, minus some. Here the sample spans 52,000 or so clones, over 65% being singletons. Per germline, CDR1 SGHVS and CDR2 FQNEAQ. The length of the CDR3 is 16 residues. V lost 5 bases, J lost 2 bases, and 19 bases lay in between. This TCR was recovered from an adult with an advanced solid tumor such as melanoma, head and neck, liver or kidney cancer. The rearrangement links TRBV7-8 to TRBJ2-7, with D perhaps TRBD1 (5 bases). This material consisted of CD4+ or CD8+ T cells sorted from blood, taken in a trial of the OX40 agonist ivuxolimab. DNA of the CDR3: TGTGCCAGCAGCCCGTACCGACAGCCTAGACCCTACGAGCAGTACTTC. It specifies CASSPYRQPRPYEQYF. The full variable domain, its missing parts supplied by reference TRBV7-8 and TRBJ2-7, is GAGVSQSPRYKVAKRGQDVALRCDPISGHVSLFWYQQALGQGPEFLTYFQNEAQLDKSGLPSDRFFAERPEGSVSTLKIQRTQQEDSAVYLCASSPYRQPRPYEQYFGPGTRLTVT.